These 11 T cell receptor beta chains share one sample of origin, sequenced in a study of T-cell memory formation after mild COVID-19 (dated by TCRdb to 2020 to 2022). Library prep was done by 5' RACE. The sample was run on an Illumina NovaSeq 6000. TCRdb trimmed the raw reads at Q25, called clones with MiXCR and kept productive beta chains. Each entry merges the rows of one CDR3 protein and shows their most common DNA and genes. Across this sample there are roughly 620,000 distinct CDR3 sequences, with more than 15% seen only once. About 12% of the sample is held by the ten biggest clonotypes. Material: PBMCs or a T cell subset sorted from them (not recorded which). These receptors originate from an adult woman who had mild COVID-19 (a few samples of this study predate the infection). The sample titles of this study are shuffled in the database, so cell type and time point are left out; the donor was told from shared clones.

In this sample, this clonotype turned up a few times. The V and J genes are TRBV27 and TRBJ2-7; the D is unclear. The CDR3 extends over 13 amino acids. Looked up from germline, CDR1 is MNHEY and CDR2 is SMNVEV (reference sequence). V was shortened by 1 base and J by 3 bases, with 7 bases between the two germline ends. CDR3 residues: CASSLYKFYEQYF. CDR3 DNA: TGTGCCAGCAGTTTATACAAGTTCTACGAGCAGTACTTC.

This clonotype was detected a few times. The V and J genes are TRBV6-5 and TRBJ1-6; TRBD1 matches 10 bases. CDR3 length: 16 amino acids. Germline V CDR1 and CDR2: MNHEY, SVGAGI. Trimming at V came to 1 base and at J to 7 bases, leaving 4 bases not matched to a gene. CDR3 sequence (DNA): TGTGCCAGCAGTTACTGGGGGACAGGGGCAAATTCACCCCTCCACTTT. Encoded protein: CASSYWGTGANSPLHF.

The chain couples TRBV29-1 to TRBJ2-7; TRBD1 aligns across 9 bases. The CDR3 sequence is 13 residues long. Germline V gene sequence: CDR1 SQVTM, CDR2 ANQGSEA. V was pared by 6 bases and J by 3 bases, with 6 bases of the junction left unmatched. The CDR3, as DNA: TGCAGCGTACCGGGACAGGGAGGCTACGAGCAGTACTTC. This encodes CSVPGQGGYEQYF.

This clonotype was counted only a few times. DNA for the CDR3: TGCAGTGCTAGAGGGTGGGGGGGCAATTTCGCAGATACGCAGTATTTT. Translating it yields CSARGWGGNFADTQYF. V gene TRBV20-1 combines with J gene TRBJ2-3; TRBD2 might be the D (7 bases). Germline assignment: CDR1 DFQATT and CDR2 SNEGSKA (reference sequence). V shed 1 base and J shed 4 bases, with 18 bases lying between them. The CDR3 runs to 16 residues.

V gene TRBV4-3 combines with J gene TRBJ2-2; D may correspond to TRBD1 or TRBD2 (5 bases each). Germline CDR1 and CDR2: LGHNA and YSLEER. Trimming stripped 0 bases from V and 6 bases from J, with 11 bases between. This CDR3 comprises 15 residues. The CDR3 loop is CASSQELRDPGELFF. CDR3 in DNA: TGCGCCAGCAGCCAAGAGCTCAGGGACCCCGGGGAGCTGTTTTTT.

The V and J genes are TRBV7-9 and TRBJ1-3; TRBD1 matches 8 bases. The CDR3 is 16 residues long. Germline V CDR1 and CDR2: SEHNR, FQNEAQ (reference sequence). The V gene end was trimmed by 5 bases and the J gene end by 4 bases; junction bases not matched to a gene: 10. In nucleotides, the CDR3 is TGTGCCAGCAGCCCGAGGACAGGGAAGAGGGGAAACACCATATATTTT. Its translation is CASSPRTGKRGNTIYF.

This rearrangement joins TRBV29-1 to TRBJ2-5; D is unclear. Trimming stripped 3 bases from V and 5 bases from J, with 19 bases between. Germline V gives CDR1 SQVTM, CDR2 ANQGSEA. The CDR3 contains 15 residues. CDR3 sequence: CSVDPPEAPKETQYF. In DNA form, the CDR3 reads TGCAGCGTTGACCCCCCGGAAGCCCCTAAGGAGACCCAGTACTTC.

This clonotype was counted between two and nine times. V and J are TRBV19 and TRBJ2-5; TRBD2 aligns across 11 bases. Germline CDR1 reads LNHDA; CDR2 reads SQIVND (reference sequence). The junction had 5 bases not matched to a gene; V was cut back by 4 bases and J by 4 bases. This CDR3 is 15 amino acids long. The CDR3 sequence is CASSTPLAGGETQYF. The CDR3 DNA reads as TGTGCCAGTAGTACCCCTCTAGCGGGAGGAGAGACCCAGTACTTC.

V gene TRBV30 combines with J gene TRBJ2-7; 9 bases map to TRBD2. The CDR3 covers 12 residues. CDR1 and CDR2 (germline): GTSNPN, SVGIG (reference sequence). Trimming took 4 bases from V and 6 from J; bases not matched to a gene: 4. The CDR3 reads CAWTSGNVEQYF. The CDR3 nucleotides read TGTGCCTGGACTAGCGGGAACGTCGAGCAGTACTTC.

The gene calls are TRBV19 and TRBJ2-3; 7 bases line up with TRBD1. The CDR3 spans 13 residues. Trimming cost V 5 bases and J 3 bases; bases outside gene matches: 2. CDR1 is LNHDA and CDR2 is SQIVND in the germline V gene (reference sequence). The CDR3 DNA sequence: TGTGCCAGTAGTCAGACAGGGACAGATACGCAGTATTTT. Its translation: CASSQTGTDTQYF.

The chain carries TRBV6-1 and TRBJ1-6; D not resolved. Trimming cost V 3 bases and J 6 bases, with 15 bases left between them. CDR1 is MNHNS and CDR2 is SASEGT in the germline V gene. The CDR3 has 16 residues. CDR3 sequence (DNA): TGTGCCAGCAGTGATGGAGTTACAAGCGGTAATTCACCCCTCCACTTT. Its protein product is CASSDGVTSGNSPLHF.